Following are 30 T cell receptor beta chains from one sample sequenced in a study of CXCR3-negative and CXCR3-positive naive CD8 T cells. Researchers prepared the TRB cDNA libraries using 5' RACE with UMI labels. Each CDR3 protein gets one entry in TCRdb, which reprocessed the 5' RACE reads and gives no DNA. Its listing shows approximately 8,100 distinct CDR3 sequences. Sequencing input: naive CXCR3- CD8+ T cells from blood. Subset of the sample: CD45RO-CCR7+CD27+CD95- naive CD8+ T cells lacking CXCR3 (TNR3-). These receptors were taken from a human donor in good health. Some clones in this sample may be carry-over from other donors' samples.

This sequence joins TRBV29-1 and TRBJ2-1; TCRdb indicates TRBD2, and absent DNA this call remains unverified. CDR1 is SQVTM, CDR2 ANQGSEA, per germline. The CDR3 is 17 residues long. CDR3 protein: CSVEGLAGGVGYNEQFF.

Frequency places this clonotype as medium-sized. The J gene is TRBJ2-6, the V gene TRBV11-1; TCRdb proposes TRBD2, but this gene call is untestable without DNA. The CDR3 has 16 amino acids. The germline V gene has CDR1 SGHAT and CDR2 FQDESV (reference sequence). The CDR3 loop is CASSSIAGPGANVLTF. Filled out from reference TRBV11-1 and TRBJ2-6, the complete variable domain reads EAEVAQSPRYKITEKSQAVAFWCDPISGHATLYWYRQILGQGPELLVQFQDESVVDDSQLPKDRFSAERLKGVDSTLKIQPAELGDSAMYLCASSSIAGPGANVLTFGAGSRLTVL.

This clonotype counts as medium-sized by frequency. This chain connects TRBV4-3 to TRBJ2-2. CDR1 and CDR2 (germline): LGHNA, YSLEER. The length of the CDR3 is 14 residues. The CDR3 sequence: CASSQDQYTGELFF.

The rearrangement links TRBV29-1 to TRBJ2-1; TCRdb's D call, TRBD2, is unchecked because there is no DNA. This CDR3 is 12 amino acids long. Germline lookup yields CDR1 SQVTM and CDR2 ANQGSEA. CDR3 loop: CSVEDPLAGQFF.

CDR3 sequence: CSASSGKSSYNEQFF. The chain couples TRBV20-1 to TRBJ2-1; the TCRdb D gene call, TRBD2, has no DNA to confirm it. CDR3 length: 15 amino acids. The germline gives CDR1 DFQATT, CDR2 SNEGSKA (reference sequence).

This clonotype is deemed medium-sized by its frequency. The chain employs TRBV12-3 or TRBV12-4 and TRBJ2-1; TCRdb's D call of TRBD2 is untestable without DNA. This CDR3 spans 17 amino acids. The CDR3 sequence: CASSPGWTSGNYNEQFF.

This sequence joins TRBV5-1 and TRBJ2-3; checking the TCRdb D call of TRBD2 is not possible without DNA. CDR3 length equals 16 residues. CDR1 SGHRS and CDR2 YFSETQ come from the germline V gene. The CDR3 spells CASSLATSPSTDTQYF.

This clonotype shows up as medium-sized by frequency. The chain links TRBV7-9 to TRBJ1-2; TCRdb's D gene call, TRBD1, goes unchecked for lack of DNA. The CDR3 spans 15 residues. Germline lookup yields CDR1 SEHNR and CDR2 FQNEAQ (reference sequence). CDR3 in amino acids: CASSKDSPMGYGYTF.

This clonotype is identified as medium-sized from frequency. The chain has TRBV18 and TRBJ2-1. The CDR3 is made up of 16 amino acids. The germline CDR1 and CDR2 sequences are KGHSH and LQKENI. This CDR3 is CASSPSGDSADNEQFF.

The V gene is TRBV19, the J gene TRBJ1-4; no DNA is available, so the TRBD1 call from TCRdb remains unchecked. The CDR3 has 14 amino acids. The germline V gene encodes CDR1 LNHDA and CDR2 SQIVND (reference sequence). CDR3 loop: CASSVTGGDEKLFF.

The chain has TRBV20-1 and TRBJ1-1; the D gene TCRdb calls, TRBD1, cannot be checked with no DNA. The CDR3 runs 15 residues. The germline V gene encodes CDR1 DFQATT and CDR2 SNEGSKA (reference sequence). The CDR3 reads CSASPIVGEDTEAFF.

The CDR3 sequence: CSVLAGSTDTQYF. The V and J genes are TRBV29-1 and TRBJ2-3; TCRdb gives TRBD1 as the D gene, but with no DNA this cannot be confirmed. This CDR3 is 13 amino acids long. Germline V CDR1 and CDR2: SQVTM, ANQGSEA.

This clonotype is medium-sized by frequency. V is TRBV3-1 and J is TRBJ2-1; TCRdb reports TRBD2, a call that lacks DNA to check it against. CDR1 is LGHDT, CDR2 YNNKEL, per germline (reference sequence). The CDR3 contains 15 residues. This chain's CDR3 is CASSHSRGGRNEQFF.

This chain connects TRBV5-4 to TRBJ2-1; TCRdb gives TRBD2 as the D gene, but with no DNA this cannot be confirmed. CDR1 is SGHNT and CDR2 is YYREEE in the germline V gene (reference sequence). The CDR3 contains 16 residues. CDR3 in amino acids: CASSLEPGLANNEQFF. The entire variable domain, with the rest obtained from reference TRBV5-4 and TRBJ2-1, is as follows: ETGVTQSPTHLIKTRGQQVTLRCSSQSGHNTVSWYQQALGQGPQFIFQYYREEENGRGNFPPRFSGLQFPNYSSELNVNALELDDSALYLCASSLEPGLANNEQFFGPGTRLTVL.

The CDR3 loop is CASSYSSKGIEQYF. The chain uses TRBV6-5 and TRBJ2-7. Per the germline V gene, CDR1 is MNHEY and CDR2 is SVGAGI. This CDR3 has 14 residues.

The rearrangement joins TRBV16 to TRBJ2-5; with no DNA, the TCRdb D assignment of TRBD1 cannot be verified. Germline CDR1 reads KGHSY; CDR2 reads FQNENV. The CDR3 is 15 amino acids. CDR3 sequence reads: CASSQLTVPQETQYF.

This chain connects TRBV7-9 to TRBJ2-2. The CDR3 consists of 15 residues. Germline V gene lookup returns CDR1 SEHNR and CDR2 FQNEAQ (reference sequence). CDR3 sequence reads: CASSPVPATTGELFF. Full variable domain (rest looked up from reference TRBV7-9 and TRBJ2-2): DTGVSQNPRHKITKRGQNVTFRCDPISEHNRLYWYRQTLGQGPEFLTYFQNEAQLEKSRLLSDRFSAERPKGSFSTLEIQRTEQGDSAMYLCASSPVPATTGELFFGEGSRLTVL.

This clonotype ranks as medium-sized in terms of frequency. CDR3: CASSFSRLAGGPEDEQFF. J is TRBJ2-1 and V is TRBV6-6; absent DNA, TCRdb's TRBD2 call cannot be checked. Germline CDR1 is MNHNY and CDR2 is SVGAGI (reference sequence). This CDR3 region has 18 residues.

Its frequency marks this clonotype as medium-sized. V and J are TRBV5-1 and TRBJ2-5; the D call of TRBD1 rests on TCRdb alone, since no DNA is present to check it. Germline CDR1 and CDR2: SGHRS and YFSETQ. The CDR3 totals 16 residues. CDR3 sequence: CASSLDDRVEFETQYF.

CDR3 loop: CASSSESLQGMNTEAFF. The chain links TRBV5-6 to TRBJ1-1; the TCRdb D gene call, TRBD1, has no DNA to confirm it. Germline V gives CDR1 SGHDT, CDR2 YYEEEE. CDR3 size: 17 residues.

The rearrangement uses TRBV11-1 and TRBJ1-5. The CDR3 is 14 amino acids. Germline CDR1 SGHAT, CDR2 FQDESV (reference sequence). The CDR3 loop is CASSFTDVDQPQHF.

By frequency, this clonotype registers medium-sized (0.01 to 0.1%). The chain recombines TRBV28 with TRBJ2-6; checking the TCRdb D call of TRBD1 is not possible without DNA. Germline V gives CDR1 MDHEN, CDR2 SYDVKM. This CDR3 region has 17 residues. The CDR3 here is CASRPTGGHSGANVLTF.

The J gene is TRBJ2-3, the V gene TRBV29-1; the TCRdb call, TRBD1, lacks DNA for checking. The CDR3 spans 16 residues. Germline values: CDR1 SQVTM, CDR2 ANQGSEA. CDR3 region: CSVEDFSGQGPDTQYF.

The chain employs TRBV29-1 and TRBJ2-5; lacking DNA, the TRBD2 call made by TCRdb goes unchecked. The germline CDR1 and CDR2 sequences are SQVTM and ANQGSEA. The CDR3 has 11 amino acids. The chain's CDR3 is CSVEGDETQYF. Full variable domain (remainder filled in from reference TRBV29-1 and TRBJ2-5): SAVISQKPSRDICQRGTSLTIQCQVDSQVTMMFWYRQQPGQSLTLIATANQGSEATYESGFVIDKFPISRPNLTFSTLTVSNMSPEDSSIYLCSVEGDETQYFGPGTRLLVL.

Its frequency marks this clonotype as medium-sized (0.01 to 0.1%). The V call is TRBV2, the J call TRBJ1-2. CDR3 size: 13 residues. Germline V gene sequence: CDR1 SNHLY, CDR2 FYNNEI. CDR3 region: CASHPGGLYGYTF.

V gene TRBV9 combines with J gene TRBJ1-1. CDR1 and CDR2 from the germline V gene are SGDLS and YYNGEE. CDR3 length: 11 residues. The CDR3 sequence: CASSADSEAFF.

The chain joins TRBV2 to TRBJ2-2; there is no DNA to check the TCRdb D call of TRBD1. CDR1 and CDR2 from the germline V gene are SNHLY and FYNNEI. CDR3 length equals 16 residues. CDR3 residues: CASRDQTGRGTGELFF. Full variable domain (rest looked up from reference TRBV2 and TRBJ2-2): EPEVTQTPSHQVTQMGQEVILRCVPISNHLYFYWYRQILGQKVEFLVSFYNNEISEKSEIFDDQFSVERPDGSNFTLKIRSTKLEDSAMYFCASRDQTGRGTGELFFGEGSRLTVL.

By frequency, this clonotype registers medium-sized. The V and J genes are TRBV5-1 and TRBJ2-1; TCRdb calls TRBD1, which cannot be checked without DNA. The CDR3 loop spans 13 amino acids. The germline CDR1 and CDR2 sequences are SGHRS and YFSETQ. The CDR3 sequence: CASSFFRGNEQFF. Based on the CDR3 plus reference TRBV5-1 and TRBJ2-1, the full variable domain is KAGVTQTPRYLIKTRGQQVTLSCSPISGHRSVSWYQQTPGQGLQFLFEYFSETQRNKGNFPGRFSGRQFSNSRSEMNVSTLELGDSALYLCASSFFRGNEQFFGPGTRLTVL.

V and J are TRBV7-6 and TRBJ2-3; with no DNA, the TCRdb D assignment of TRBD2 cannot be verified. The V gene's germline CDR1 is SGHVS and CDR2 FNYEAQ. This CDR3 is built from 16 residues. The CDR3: CASSPATSGGSDTQYF. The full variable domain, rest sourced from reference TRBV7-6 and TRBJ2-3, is GAGVSQSPRYKVTKRGQDVALRCDPISGHVSLYWYRQALGQGPEFLTYFNYEAQQDKSGLPNDRFSAERPEGSISTLTIQRTEQRDSAMYRCASSPATSGGSDTQYFGPGTRLTVL.

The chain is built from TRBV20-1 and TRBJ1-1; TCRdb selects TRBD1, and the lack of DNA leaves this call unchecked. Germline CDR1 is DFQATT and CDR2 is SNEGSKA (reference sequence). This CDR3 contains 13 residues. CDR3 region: CSAPEPGTLEAFF.